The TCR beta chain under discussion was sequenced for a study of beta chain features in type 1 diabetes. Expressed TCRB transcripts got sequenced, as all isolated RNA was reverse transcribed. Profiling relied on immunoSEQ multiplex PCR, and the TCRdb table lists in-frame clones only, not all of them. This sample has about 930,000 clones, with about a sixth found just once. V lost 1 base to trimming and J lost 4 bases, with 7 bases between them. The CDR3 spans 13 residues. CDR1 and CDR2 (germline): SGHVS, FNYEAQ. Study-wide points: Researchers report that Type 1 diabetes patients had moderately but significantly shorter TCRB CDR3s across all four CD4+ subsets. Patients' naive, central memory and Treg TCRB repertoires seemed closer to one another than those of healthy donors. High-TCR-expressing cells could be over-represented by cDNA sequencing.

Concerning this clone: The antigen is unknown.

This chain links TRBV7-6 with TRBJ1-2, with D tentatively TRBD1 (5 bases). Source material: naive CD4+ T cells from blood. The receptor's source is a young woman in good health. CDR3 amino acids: CASSLGGGYGYTF. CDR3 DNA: TGTGCCAGCAGCTTAGGGGGCGGCTATGGCTACACCTTC.